This passage covers 25 T cell receptor beta chains from one sample sequenced in a study of spatial heterogeneity in lung cancer. Study results and limitations: Tumor mutation counts were tracked by expanded intratumoral alpha and beta TCR counts.

TCRdb processed the 5' RACE reads anew with MiXCR; each CDR3 protein has one entry. The sample contains around 2,500 distinct CDR3 sequences, roughly a fifth of which appear only once. These receptors are not linked to any known antigen. The sample's time point: sample taken at primary tumor resection. The starting material was lung tumor tissue, obtained at surgery. The receptors were gathered from a male donor with early-stage non-small cell lung cancer.

This clonotype qualifies as medium-sized. The chain employs TRBV18 and TRBJ2-3, with a tentative D call TRBD1 (5 bases). Trimming left V 6 bases short and J 3 bases short, with 16 bases between. From germline, CDR1 is KGHSH and CDR2 LQKENI. This CDR3 has 15 amino acids. In nucleotides, the CDR3 is TGTGCCAGCTCGCCCAGGGTTGGGCATACAGATACGCAGTATTTT. Protein sequence: CASSPRVGHTDTQYF.

The chain uses TRBV28 and TRBJ2-1; D unresolved. V shed 7 bases and J shed 0 bases, with 13 bases lying between them. This CDR3 region has 15 residues. Germline-derived CDR1 and CDR2 are MDHEN and SYDVKM. In DNA, the CDR3 is TGTGCCAGCACTATACTAAGTAGCTCCTACAATGAGCAGTTCTTC. The encoded protein is CASTILSSSYNEQFF.

Judged by abundance, this clonotype is medium-sized. The chain links TRBV14 to TRBJ1-2; D call uncertain. The CDR3 spans 15 residues. V dropped 4 bases and J dropped 0 bases, with 12 bases sitting between them. Germline V CDR1 and CDR2: SGHDN, FVKESK. This CDR3 reads CASSPQVFSNYGYTF. The CDR3 DNA is TGTGCCAGCAGCCCTCAGGTTTTTTCTAACTATGGCTACACCTTC. Full variable domain (missing parts from reference TRBV14 and TRBJ1-2): EAGVTQFPSHSVIEKGQTVTLRCDPISGHDNLYWYRRVMGKEIKFLLHFVKESKQDESGMPNNRFLAERTGGTYSTLKVQPAELEDSGVYFCASSPQVFSNYGYTFGSGTRLTVV.

This clonotype was counted a few times. This rearrangement joins TRBV20-1 to TRBJ1-1, with D possibly matching TRBD1 (5 bases). The CDR3 contains 12 residues. The ends were cut back, 2 bases at V and 4 bases at J, with 8 bases in the middle. Germline V gene data show CDR1 as DFQATT and CDR2 as SNEGSKA (reference sequence). The CDR3 loop reads CSARRQLTEAFF. The CDR3, as DNA: TGCAGTGCTAGACGACAGCTCACTGAAGCTTTCTTT.

The V call is TRBV6-2 or TRBV6-3, the J call TRBJ1-3; perhaps TRBD1 as D (6 bases). Germline CDR1 reads MNHEY; CDR2 reads SVGEGT. This CDR3 has 18 residues. V lost 0 bases and J 0 bases, leaving 15 bases between the germline ends. DNA of the CDR3: TGTGCCAGCAGTTACTCAGGCGGGACACTTAACTCTGGAAACACCATATATTTT. This codes for CASSYSGGTLNSGNTIYF.

Concerning this clonotype: An end of the junction does not agree with germline; a read error may underlie this. V and J are TRBV7-9 and TRBJ2-3, with D hard to call. The CDR3 totals 12 residues. Germline CDR1 is SEHNR and CDR2 is FQNEAQ (reference sequence). This CDR3 is CASSPVYGTRYF. The DNA of the CDR3 is TGTGCCAGCAGCCCCGTCTATGGCACGCGGTATTTT.

In this sample, this clonotype turned up once. The CDR3 bases are TGTGCCAGCAGCGTAGATGGCGTGAACACTGAAGCTTTCTTT. Its translation is CASSVDGVNTEAFF. This chain links TRBV9 with TRBJ1-1; D ambiguous. CDR3 length: 14 residues. V was trimmed by 0 bases and J by 0 bases, leaving 6 bases between them. Germline V gene sequence: CDR1 SGDLS, CDR2 YYNGEE.

This chain connects TRBV5-1 to TRBJ2-5; D call uncertain. Trimming removed 1 base at V and 3 bases at J, with 7 bases between. The germline V gene has CDR1 SGHRS and CDR2 YFSETQ. This CDR3 has 13 residues. The CDR3 protein is CASSLPRKETQYF. CDR3 DNA sequence: TGCGCCAGCAGCTTGCCCAGGAAAGAGACCCAGTACTTC.

Many counts were recorded for this clonotype. This sequence joins TRBV11-1 and TRBJ2-1; 9 nucleotides align to TRBD1. CDR3 size: 14 residues. The germline CDR1 and CDR2 sequences are SGHAT and FQDESV (reference sequence). V shed 2 bases, J shed 6 bases, and the junction held 2 bases outside the gene matches. The CDR3 region is CASSLWDRVNEQFF. The CDR3 region has the DNA TGTGCCAGCAGCTTATGGGACAGGGTCAATGAGCAGTTCTTC.

In its sample, this clonotype was seen a few times. The J gene is TRBJ2-3, the V gene TRBV20-1; 7 bases fit TRBD2. The CDR3 is 14 amino acids. Per the germline V gene, CDR1 is DFQATT and CDR2 is SNEGSKA (reference sequence). Trimming at V came to 6 bases and at J to 1 base, leaving 7 bases not matched to a gene. In nucleotides, the CDR3 is TGCAGTGCCGGTTGGGCGGGGGGCACAGATACGCAGTATTTT. This translates into CSAGWAGGTDTQYF.

V usage is TRBV7-9 and J usage is TRBJ1-2; 9 bases align to TRBD1. The CDR3 is 15 residues long. In germline, CDR1 is SEHNR, CDR2 FQNEAQ (reference sequence). Trimming at V came to 3 bases and at J to 3 bases, leaving 5 bases not matched to a gene. CDR3 protein: CASSFTGGADYGYTF. CDR3 nucleotides: TGTGCCAGCAGCTTCACAGGGGGCGCGGACTATGGCTACACCTTC. Combining the CDR3 with reference TRBV7-9 and TRBJ1-2 gives the whole variable domain DTGVSQNPRHKITKRGQNVTFRCDPISEHNRLYWYRQTLGQGPEFLTYFQNEAQLEKSRLLSDRFSAERPKGSFSTLEIQRTEQGDSAMYLCASSFTGGADYGYTFGSGTRLTVV.

The CDR3 is CASSPRADSYEQYF. The CDR3 region has the DNA TGTGCCAGCAGTCCCCGGGCCGACTCCTACGAGCAGTACTTC. V and J are TRBV27 and TRBJ2-7; D uncertain. V lost 5 bases, J lost 0 bases, and 11 bases lay in between. The CDR3 runs to 14 residues. Germline assignment: CDR1 MNHEY and CDR2 SMNVEV (reference sequence).

Only a few counts were recorded for this clonotype. This chain joins TRBV6-1 and TRBJ2-1; 8 bases fit TRBD2. V shed 6 bases and J 4 bases; nucleotides not matched to a gene: 8. Germline loops: CDR1 MNHNS, CDR2 SASEGT. This CDR3 is 15 amino acids long. The chain's CDR3 is CASSIGGGQYNEQFF. CDR3 DNA: TGTGCCAGCAGCATAGGCGGGGGGCAATACAATGAGCAGTTCTTC.

Ten or more counts support this clonotype. This rearrangement joins TRBV3-1 to TRBJ1-2, with a weak D call TRBD1 (5 bases). Trimming cost V 0 bases and J 8 bases, with 28 bases left between them. Per the germline V gene, CDR1 is LGHDT and CDR2 is YNNKEL (reference sequence). The CDR3 runs to 19 residues. The CDR3, as DNA: TGTGCCAGCAGCCAAGAAGATGCCCATGACTACAGAGACCCAGGGGGCTACACCTTC. Its protein is CASSQEDAHDYRDPGGYTF. Based on the CDR3 plus reference TRBV3-1 and TRBJ1-2, the full variable domain is DTAVSQTPKYLVTQMGNDKSIKCEQNLGHDTMYWYKQDSKKFLKIMFSYNNKELIINETVPNRFSPKSPDKAHLNLHINSLELGDSAVYFCASSQEDAHDYRDPGGYTFGSGTRLTVV.

This clonotype occurred many times. The chain couples TRBV7-9 to TRBJ2-3, with D hard to call. Germline CDR1 reads SEHNR; CDR2 reads FQNEAQ (reference sequence). The CDR3 spans 11 residues. Trimming shortened V by 5 bases and J by 2 bases, and 2 bases separated the two germline ends. In nucleotides, the CDR3 is TGTGCCAGCAGCCTCACAGATACGCAGTATTTT. Residues: CASSLTDTQYF.

By its share, this clonotype is medium-sized (0.01 to 0.1%). In DNA form, the CDR3 reads TGTGCCAGCAGCGTAGAAGAGGGACCCTACGAGCAGTACTTC. Protein product: CASSVEEGPYEQYF. The chain is built from TRBV9 and TRBJ2-7, with D perhaps assigned TRBD1 or TRBD2 (5 bases each). Trimming pared 0 bases from V and 2 bases from J, leaving 9 bases between. Germline V CDR1 and CDR2: SGDLS, YYNGEE. This CDR3 spans 14 amino acids.

The CDR3 protein is CASSYSRGRPIDEQFF. CDR3 DNA sequence: TGTGCCAGCAGTTACTCACGGGGGAGGCCAATCGATGAGCAGTTCTTC. This sequence joins TRBV6-5 and TRBJ2-1; possible D gene TRBD2, 6 bases. The CDR3 has 16 residues. Trimming took 0 bases from V and 8 from J, leaving 17 bases between them. CDR1 is MNHEY, CDR2 SVGAGI, per germline.

By its share, this clonotype is medium-sized. The gene calls are TRBV6-5 and TRBJ1-1; D is perhaps TRBD1 (5 bases). V lost 6 bases and J lost 1, with 9 bases in between. Germline V gene lookup returns CDR1 MNHEY and CDR2 SVGAGI. This CDR3 comprises 13 residues. CDR3 coding DNA: TGTGCCAGCAGCCGACAGCCGAACACTGAAGCTTTCTTT. Translating it yields CASSRQPNTEAFF.

In this sample, this clonotype is medium-sized. The V call is TRBV29-1, the J call TRBJ1-1; 10 bases match TRBD1. This CDR3 region has 13 residues. V dropped 7 bases and J dropped 4; count of bases not matched to a gene: 6. Germline V gene sequence: CDR1 SQVTM, CDR2 ANQGSEA. The CDR3, as DNA: TGCAGCGGCAGGGACAGGGGAGTCACTGAAGCTTTCTTT. Its translation: CSGRDRGVTEAFF.

The chain uses TRBV29-1 and TRBJ2-3; a weak D match, TRBD2 (5 bases). The CDR3 totals 11 residues. Germline V gene lookup returns CDR1 SQVTM and CDR2 ANQGSEA. Trimming took off 8 bases at V and 1 base at J, with 7 bases between the two ends. The CDR3 sequence: CSLRGTDTQYF. The CDR3 nucleotides are TGCAGCCTGCGGGGCACAGATACGCAGTATTTT.

This clonotype is categorized as medium-sized. Written as DNA, the CDR3 is TGTGCCAGCAGCTTAGTAGCGAACACTGAAGCTTTCTTT. Translated, it gives CASSLVANTEAFF. This chain uses TRBV7-9 with TRBJ1-1, with D unclear. Germline V gene lookup returns CDR1 SEHNR and CDR2 FQNEAQ (reference sequence). Trimming left V 1 base short and J 1 base short, with 4 bases between. The CDR3 sequence is 13 residues long. Together with reference TRBV7-9 and TRBJ1-1, the CDR3 gives the full variable domain: DTGVSQNPRHKITKRGQNVTFRCDPISEHNRLYWYRQTLGQGPEFLTYFQNEAQLEKSRLLSDRFSAERPKGSFSTLEIQRTEQGDSAMYLCASSLVANTEAFFGQGTRLTVV.

This clonotype was picked up many times. The genes are TRBV10-2 and TRBJ1-1, with 7 bases matching TRBD1. The junction had 17 bases not matched to a gene; V was cut back by 8 bases and J by 8 bases. The CDR3 is made up of 15 amino acids. Germline CDR1 is WSHSY and CDR2 is SAAADI. The DNA for the CDR3 is TGCGCCAGCGAAAGCGGACAGGCTGCTCAGAAGGAAGCTTTCTTT. Residues: CASESGQAAQKEAFF.

This clonotype appeared a single time. The rearrangement uses TRBV5-1 and TRBJ2-2; no clear D gene. V was pared by 0 bases and J by 8 bases, with 17 bases between. The CDR3 has 16 amino acids. Germline V lookup: CDR1 SGHRS, CDR2 YFSETQ. CDR3 residues: CASSLGPLPEEGELFF. CDR3 coding DNA: TGCGCCAGCAGCTTGGGCCCACTCCCAGAGGAAGGGGAGCTGTTTTTT.

This chain uses TRBV28 with TRBJ2-5, with 11 bases fitting TRBD1. V trimming: 3 bases; J trimming: 5 bases; junction bases outside the gene matches: 2. The CDR3 loop spans 14 amino acids. Germline values: CDR1 MDHEN, CDR2 SYDVKM. DNA for the CDR3: TGTGCCAGCAGTTTGGACAGGGGGCAGGAGACCCAGTACTTC. This gives the protein CASSLDRGQETQYF. The whole variable domain, remainder taken from reference TRBV28 and TRBJ2-5, is DVKVTQSSRYLVKRTGEKVFLECVQDMDHENMFWYRQDPGLGLRLIYFSYDVKMKEKGDIPEGYSVSREKKERFSLILESASTNQTSMYLCASSLDRGQETQYFGPGTRLLVL.

This clonotype was counted many times. The chain carries TRBV27 and TRBJ2-5; 8 nucleotides line up with TRBD1. The CDR3 has 14 residues. V shed 5 bases and J 6 bases; nucleotides not matched to a gene: 8. Looked up from germline, CDR1 is MNHEY and CDR2 is SMNVEV (reference sequence). Here the CDR3 reads CASSNRDRLQTQYF. The CDR3 DNA reads as TGTGCCAGCAGTAATCGGGACAGGTTACAGACCCAGTACTTC.